This is a list of T cell receptor beta chains from one sample in a study of tumor T cells in aggressive B-cell lymphoma. The repertoire was sequenced with immunoSEQ multiplex PCR; TCRdb's copy has only in-frame clones and lacks some. Of roughly 3,300 clones detected, over 85% appear once; the ten largest clones hold around 2%. Sample: tumor tissue. The receptors were sampled from an adult with diffuse large B cell lymphoma. Each CDR3 is given with its conserved first and last residue. Fields, in order: J gene, V gene, CDR3 length, D gene, clone size, CDR3 protein, CDR3 DNA. The D gene is left open where the match is weak. Clone sizes are given selectively: once, few, many, or a class where the clone is expanded.

TRBJ2-3 TRBV10-3 16 TRBD2 . CAISDAGTSGADTQYF TGTGCCATCAGTGACGCCGGGACTAGCGGGGCGGATACGCAGTATTTT
TRBJ1-1 TRBV5-1 14 TRBD1 once CASSVGQVITEAFF TGCGCCAGCAGCGTAGGACAGGTTATCACTGAAGCTTTCTTT
TRBJ1-2 TRBV2 14 . . CASRSGVRGYGYTF TGTGCCAGCAGGTCGGGGGTGAGAGGCTATGGCTACACCTTC
TRBJ2-7 TRBV5-1 15 . . CASSLGGLQAREQYF TGCGCCAGCAGCTTGGGGGGACTGCAGGCAAGGGAGCAGTACTTC
TRBJ2-5 TRBV18 14 TRBD1 . CASSRGQGGETQYF TGTGCCAGCTCACGGGGACAGGGAGGTGAGACCCAGTACTTC
TRBJ2-5 TRBV7-2 14 . . CASSLGGSQETQYF TGTGCCAGCAGCTTAGGAGGGAGTCAAGAGACCCAGTACTTC
TRBJ1-2 TRBV11-2 12 . . CASSAPKRGYTF TGTGCCAGCAGCGCGCCGAAGCGGGGCTACACCTTC
TRBJ1-2 TRBV4-3 16 . . CASSQERGGRNYGYTF TGCGCCAGCAGCCAAGAGAGGGGGGGGCGAAACTATGGCTACACCTTC
TRBJ1-4 TRBV19 13 TRBD1 . CASQRGLNEKLFF TGTGCCAGTCAGAGGGGGCTTAATGAAAAACTGTTTTTT
TRBJ2-1 TRBV4-2 16 . . CASSQDKDYLVDEQFF TGTGCCAGCAGCCAAGATAAGGACTACCTCGTAGATGAGCAGTTCTTC